This entry lists 7 T cell receptor beta chains sequenced from one sample in a study of blood T cell repertoires in COVID-19. Repertoires were generated with immunoSEQ multiplex PCR, while TCRdb's copy carries only in-frame clones and drops some. Found here are about 140,000 clones, roughly 83% of them singletons; the top ten hold about 5.5%. The sequencing input was PBMCs or T cells enriched from blood (not recorded which). The receptor set was obtained from a middle-aged man with acute COVID-19.

The V call is TRBV6-2 or TRBV6-3, the J call TRBJ2-7, with 8 nucleotides matching TRBD1. V shed 2 bases and J 3 bases; nucleotides not matched to a gene: 15. The CDR3 is 18 amino acids. Germline CDR1 MNHEY, CDR2 SVGEGT. The CDR3 here is CASSYRQGRGRILYEQYF. In DNA form, the CDR3 reads TGTGCCAGCAGTTACCGCCAAGGCAGGGGGCGTATCCTCTACGAGCAGTACTTC.

The chain uses TRBV28 and TRBJ1-2; D is perhaps TRBD1 (5 bases). This CDR3 has 16 amino acids. Between the trimmed V and J ends, which lost 3 bases and 3 bases, there was a span of 17 bases. Germline V gives CDR1 MDHEN, CDR2 SYDVKM. The CDR3: CASSFMGGWLDYGYTF. CDR3 nucleotide sequence: TGTGCCAGCAGTTTCATGGGGGGTTGGTTAGACTATGGCTACACCTTC.

The chain combines TRBV28 with TRBJ1-1; D may be TRBD1 (5 bases). The germline V gene encodes CDR1 MDHEN and CDR2 SYDVKM. This CDR3 comprises 17 residues. V was cut by 5 bases and J by 4 bases, with 23 bases left in between. The CDR3 here is CASSLLPRSGGATEAFF. CDR3 bases: TGTGCCAGCAGTCTCCTACCTCGTTCCGGGGGAGCCACTGAAGCTTTCTTT.

The chain employs TRBV6-5 and TRBJ2-7; TRBD1 matches 7 bases. In germline, CDR1 is MNHEY, CDR2 SVGAGI. This CDR3 region has 14 residues. With V trimmed by 6 bases and J by 3 bases, 8 bases remained unmatched. The CDR3 bases are TGTGCCAGCAGCATCCGGGACAGAAGCTACGAGCAGTACTTC. The encoded protein is CASSIRDRSYEQYF.

The chain joins TRBV28 to TRBJ2-7; perhaps TRBD1 as D (5 bases). The V and J ends lost 2 bases and 3 bases respectively, with 14 bases between them. The CDR3 contains 15 residues. Germline CDR1 is MDHEN and CDR2 is SYDVKM. For the CDR3, the DNA is TGTGCCAGCAGTTTAGGGGCACGAAACTACTACGAGCAGTACTTC. Protein sequence: CASSLGARNYYEQYF.

The rearrangement uses TRBV28 and TRBJ2-7; TRBD1 matches at 8 bases. The CDR3 consists of 14 residues. The germline V gene has CDR1 MDHEN and CDR2 SYDVKM. Trimming cost V 1 base and J 3 bases; bases outside gene matches: 2. CDR3 protein: CASSLSTGDYEQYF. CDR3 coding DNA: TGTGCCAGCAGTTTATCGACAGGGGACTACGAGCAGTACTTC.

The chain uses TRBV6-2 or TRBV6-3 and TRBJ2-3, with D possibly matching TRBD2 (5 bases). V gave up 0 bases and J gave up 0 bases, with 7 bases separating them. CDR1 MNHEY and CDR2 SVGEGT come from the germline V gene. This CDR3 is built from 15 residues. This CDR3 is CASSYSAGSTDTQYF. CDR3 nucleotide sequence: TGTGCCAGCAGTTACTCGGCGGGTAGCACAGATACGCAGTATTTT.